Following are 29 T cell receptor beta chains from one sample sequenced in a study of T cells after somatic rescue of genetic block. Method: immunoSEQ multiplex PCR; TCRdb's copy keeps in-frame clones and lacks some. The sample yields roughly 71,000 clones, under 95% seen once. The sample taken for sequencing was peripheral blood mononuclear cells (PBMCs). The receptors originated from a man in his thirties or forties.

The CDR3 nucleotides read TGTGCCAGCAGCCAAGGAGCGGGGGCGTTCACAGATACGCAGTATTTT. Translation: CASSQGAGAFTDTQYF. The chain joins TRBV7-3 to TRBJ2-3; TRBD2 agrees at 8 bases. Per germline, CDR1 SGHTA and CDR2 FQGTGA. Trimming cost V 5 bases and J 2 bases; bases outside gene matches: 9. The CDR3 spans 16 residues.

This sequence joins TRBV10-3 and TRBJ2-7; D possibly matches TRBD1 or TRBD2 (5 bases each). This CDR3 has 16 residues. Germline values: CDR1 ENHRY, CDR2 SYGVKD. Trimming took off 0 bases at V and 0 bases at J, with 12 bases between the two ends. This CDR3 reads CAISESGSGASYEQYF. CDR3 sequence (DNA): TGTGCCATCAGTGAGTCGGGGAGTGGGGCCTCCTACGAGCAGTACTTC.

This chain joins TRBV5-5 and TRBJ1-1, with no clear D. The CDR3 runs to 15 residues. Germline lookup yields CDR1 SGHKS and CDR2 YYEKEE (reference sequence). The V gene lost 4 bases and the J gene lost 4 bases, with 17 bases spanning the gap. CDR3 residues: CASSPERVVFTEAFF. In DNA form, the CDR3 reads TGTGCCAGCAGCCCGGAGCGGGTGGTGTTCACTGAAGCTTTCTTT.

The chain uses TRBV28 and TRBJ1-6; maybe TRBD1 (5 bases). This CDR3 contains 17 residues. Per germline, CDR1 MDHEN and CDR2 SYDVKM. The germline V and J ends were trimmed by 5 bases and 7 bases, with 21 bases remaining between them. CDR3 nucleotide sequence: TGTGCCAGCAGTCGTATCCGCGGGGCGAAGGGGAATTCACCCCTCCACTTT. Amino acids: CASSRIRGAKGNSPLHF.

This CDR3 reads CASRVGQGKTGELFF. CDR3 in DNA: TGTGCCAGCAGAGTAGGACAGGGAAAAACCGGGGAGCTGTTTTTT. This chain joins TRBV27 and TRBJ2-2; TRBD1 matches 8 bases. Germline CDR1 and CDR2: MNHEY and SMNVEV (reference sequence). V lost 6 bases, J lost 5 bases, and 8 bases stayed unmatched. The CDR3 is 15 amino acids.

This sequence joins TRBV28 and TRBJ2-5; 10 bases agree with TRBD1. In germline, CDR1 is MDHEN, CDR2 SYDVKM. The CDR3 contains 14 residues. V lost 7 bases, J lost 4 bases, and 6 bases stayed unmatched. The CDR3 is CASTRQGAIETQYF. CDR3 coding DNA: TGTGCCAGCACGAGACAGGGGGCAATAGAGACCCAGTACTTC.

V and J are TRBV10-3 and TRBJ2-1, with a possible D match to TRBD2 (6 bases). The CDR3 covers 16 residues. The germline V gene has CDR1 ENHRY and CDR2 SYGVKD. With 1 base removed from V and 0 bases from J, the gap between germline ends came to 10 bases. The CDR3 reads CAISEWRLGSYNEQFF. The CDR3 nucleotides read TGTGCCATCAGTGAGTGGAGACTAGGCTCCTACAATGAGCAGTTCTTC.

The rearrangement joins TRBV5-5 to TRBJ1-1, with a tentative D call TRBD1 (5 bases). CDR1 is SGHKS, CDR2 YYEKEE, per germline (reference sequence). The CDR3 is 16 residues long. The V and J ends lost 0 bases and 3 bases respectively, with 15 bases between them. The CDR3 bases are TGTGCCAGCAGCTTGGCCATGGGGGGAGTGGACACTGAAGCTTTCTTT. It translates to CASSLAMGGVDTEAFF.

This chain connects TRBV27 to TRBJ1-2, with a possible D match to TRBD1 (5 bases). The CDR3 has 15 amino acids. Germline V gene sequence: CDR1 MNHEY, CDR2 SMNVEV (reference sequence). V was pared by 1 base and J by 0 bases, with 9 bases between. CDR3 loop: CASSLYRTSNYGYTF. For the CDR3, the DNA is TGTGCCAGCAGTTTATATCGGACATCTAACTATGGCTACACCTTC.

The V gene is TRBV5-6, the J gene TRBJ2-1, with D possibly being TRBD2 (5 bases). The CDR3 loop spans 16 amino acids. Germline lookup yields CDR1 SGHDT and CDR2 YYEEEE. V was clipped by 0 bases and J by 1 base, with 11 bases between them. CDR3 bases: TGTGCCAGCAGCTTGGGAACTAGTTGGTCCTACAATGAGCAGTTCTTC. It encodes CASSLGTSWSYNEQFF. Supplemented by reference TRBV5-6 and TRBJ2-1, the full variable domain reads DAGVTQSPTHLIKTRGQQVTLRCSPKSGHDTVSWYQQALGQGPQFIFQYYEEEERQRGNFPDRFSGHQFPNYSSELNVNALLLGDSALYLCASSLGTSWSYNEQFFGPGTRLTVL.

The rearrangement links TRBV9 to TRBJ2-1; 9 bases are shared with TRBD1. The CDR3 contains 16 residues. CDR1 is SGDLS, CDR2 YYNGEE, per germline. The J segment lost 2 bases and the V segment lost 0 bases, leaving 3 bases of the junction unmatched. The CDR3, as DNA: TGTGCCAGCAGCGTAGCCGGGACAGGGACCTACAATGAGCAGTTCTTC. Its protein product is CASSVAGTGTYNEQFF.

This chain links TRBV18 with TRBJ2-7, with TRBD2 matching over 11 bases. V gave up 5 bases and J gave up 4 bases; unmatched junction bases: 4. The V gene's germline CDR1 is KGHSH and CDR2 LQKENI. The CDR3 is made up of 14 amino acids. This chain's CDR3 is CASSTGTSGYEQYF. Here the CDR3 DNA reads TGTGCCAGCTCAACCGGGACTAGCGGATACGAGCAGTACTTC. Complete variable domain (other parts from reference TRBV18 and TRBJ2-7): NAGVMQNPRHLVRRRGQEARLRCSPMKGHSHVYWYRQLPEEGLKFMVYLQKENIIDESGMPKERFSAEFPKEGPSILRIQQVVRGDSAAYFCASSTGTSGYEQYFGPGTRLTVT.

CDR3 bases: TGTGCCTGGGCCCAGCCGACAGGTCAAGAGACCCAGTACTTC. Its protein product is CAWAQPTGQETQYF. V and J are TRBV30 and TRBJ2-5; D possibly corresponds to TRBD1 (6 bases). The CDR3 contains 14 residues. V lost 5 bases and J 2 bases, leaving 15 bases between the germline ends. Germline V gives CDR1 GTSNPN, CDR2 SVGIG (reference sequence).

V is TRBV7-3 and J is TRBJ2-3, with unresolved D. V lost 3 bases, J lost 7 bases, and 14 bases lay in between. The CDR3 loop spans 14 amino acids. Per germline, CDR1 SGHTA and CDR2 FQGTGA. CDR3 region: CASSFGGVEYTQYF. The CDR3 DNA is TGTGCCAGCAGCTTCGGTGGGGTTGAGTATACGCAGTATTTT.

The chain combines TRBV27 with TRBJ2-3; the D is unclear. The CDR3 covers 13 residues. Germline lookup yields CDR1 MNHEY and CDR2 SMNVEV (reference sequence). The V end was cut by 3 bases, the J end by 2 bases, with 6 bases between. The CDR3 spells CASSFILTDTQYF. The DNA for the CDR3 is TGTGCCAGCAGTTTTATTCTCACAGATACGCAGTATTTT.

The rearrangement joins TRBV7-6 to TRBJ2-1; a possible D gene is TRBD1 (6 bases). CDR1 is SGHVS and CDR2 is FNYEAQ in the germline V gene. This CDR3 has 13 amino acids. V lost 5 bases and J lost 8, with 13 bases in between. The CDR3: CASSAGQIDEQFF. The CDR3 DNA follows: TGTGCCAGCAGCGCCGGACAGATCGATGAGCAGTTCTTC.

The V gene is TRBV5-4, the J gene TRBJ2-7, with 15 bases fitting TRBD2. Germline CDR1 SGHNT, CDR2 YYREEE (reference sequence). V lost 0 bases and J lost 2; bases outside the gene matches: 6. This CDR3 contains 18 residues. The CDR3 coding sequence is TGTGCCAGCAGCTTGGCCCCCGGACTAGCGGGAGGGCCCTACGAGCAGTACTTC. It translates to CASSLAPGLAGGPYEQYF.

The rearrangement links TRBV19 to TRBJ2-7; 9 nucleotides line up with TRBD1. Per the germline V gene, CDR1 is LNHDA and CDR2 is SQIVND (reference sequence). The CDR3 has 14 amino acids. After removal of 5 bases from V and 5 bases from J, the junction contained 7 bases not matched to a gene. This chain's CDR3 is CASSSQGARNEQYF. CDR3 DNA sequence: TGTGCCAGTAGTTCACAGGGGGCGCGCAACGAGCAGTACTTC.

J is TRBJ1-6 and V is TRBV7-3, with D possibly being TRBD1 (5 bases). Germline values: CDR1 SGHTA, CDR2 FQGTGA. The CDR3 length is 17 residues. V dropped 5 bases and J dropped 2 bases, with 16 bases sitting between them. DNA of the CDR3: TGTGCCAGCAGCCCCCGGTTGGGACTTACCTATAATTCACCCCTCCACTTT. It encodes CASSPRLGLTYNSPLHF.

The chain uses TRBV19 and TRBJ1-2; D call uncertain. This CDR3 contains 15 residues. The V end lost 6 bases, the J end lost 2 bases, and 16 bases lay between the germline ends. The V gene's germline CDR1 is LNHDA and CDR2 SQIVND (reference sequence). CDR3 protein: CASRVRAQGNYGYTF. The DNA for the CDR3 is TGTGCCAGTAGGGTCCGGGCCCAAGGCAACTATGGCTACACCTTC.

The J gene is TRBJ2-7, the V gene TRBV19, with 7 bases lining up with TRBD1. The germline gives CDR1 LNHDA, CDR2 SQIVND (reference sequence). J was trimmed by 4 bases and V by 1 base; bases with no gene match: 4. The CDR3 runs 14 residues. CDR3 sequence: CASSIGQGAYEQYF. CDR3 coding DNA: TGTGCCAGTAGTATAGGACAGGGAGCGTACGAGCAGTACTTC.

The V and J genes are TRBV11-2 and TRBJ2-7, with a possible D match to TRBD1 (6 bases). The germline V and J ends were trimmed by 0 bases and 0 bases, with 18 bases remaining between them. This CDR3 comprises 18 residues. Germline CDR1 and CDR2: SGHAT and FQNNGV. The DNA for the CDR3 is TGTGCCAGCAGCTTAGATAAGGGTCTGGGACACGCCTCCTACGAGCAGTACTTC. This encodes CASSLDKGLGHASYEQYF.

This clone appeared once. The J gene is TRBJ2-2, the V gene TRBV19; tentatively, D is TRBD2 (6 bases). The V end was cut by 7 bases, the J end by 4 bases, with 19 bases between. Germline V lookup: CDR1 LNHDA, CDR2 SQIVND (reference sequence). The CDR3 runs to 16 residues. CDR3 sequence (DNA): TGTGCCAGTACCCCAGGAACCCGGGGGAGCACCGGGGAGCTGTTTTTT. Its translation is CASTPGTRGSTGELFF. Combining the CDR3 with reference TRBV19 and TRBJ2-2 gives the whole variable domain DGGITQSPKYLFRKEGQNVTLSCEQNLNHDAMYWYRQDPGQGLRLIYYSQIVNDFQKGDIAEGYSVSREKKESFPLTVTSAQKNPTAFYLCASTPGTRGSTGELFFGEGSRLTVL.

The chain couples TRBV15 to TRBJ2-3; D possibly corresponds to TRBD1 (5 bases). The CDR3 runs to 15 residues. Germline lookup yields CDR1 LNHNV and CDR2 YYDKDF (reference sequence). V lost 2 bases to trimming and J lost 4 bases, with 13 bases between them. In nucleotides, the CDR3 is TGTGCCACCAGCAGAAATACTCAGGGCGCAGATACGCAGTATTTT. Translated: CATSRNTQGADTQYF.

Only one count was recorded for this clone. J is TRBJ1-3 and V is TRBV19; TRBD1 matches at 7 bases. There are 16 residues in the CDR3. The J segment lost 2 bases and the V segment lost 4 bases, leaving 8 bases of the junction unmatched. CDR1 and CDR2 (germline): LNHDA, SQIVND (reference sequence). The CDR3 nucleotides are TGTGCCAGTAGTACAGGGGGAGGATACGCTGGAAACACCATATATTTT. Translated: CASSTGGGYAGNTIYF. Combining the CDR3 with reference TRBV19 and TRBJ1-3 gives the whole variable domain DGGITQSPKYLFRKEGQNVTLSCEQNLNHDAMYWYRQDPGQGLRLIYYSQIVNDFQKGDIAEGYSVSREKKESFPLTVTSAQKNPTAFYLCASSTGGGYAGNTIYFGEGSWLTVV.

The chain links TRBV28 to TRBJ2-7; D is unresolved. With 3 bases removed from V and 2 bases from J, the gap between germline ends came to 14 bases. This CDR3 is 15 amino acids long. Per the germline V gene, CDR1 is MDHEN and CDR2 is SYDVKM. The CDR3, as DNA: TGTGCCAGCAGTTTCCTAGGCGTGGGCCCCTACGAGCAGTACTTC. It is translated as CASSFLGVGPYEQYF.

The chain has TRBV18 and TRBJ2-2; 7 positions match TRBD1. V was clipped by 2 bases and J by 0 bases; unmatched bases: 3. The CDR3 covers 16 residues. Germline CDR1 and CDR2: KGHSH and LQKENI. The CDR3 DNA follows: TGTGCCAGCTCACCAGCCACAGGGGCGAACACCGGGGAGCTGTTTTTT. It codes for CASSPATGANTGELFF.

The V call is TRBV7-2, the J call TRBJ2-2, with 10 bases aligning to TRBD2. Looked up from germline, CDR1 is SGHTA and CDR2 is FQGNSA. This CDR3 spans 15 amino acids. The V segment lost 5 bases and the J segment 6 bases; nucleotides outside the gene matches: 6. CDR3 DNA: TGTGCCAGCAGCCCATCAGCGGGAGGGCCCGGGGAGCTGTTTTTT. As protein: CASSPSAGGPGELFF.

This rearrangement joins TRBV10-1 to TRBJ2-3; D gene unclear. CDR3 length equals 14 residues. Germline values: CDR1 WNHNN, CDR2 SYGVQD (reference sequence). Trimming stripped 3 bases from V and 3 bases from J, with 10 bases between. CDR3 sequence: CASSEGIGTDTQYF. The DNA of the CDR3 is TGCGCCAGCAGTGAAGGAATTGGGACAGATACGCAGTATTTT.